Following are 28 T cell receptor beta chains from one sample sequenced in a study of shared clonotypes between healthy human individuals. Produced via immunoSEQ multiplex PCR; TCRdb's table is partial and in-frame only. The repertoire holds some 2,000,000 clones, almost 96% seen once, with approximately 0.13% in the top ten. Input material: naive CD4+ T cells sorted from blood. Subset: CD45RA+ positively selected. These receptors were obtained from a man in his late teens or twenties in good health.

CDR3 in DNA: TGTGCCTGGGCAGGGGGCTTGTCTAGCGGGGTTTACAATGAGCAGTTCTTC. It is translated as CAWAGGLSSGVYNEQFF. The V and J genes are TRBV30 and TRBJ2-1; a weak D match, TRBD2 (9 bases). V lost 5 bases, J lost 4 bases, and 24 bases lay in between. Looked up from germline, CDR1 is GTSNPN and CDR2 is SVGIG (reference sequence). This CDR3 contains 17 residues.

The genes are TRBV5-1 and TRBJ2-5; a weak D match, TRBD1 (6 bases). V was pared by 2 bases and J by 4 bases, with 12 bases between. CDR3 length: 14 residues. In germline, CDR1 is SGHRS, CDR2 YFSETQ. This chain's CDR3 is CASSLTTGRETQYF. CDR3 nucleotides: TGCGCCAGCAGCTTAACAACAGGGAGAGAGACCCAGTACTTC.

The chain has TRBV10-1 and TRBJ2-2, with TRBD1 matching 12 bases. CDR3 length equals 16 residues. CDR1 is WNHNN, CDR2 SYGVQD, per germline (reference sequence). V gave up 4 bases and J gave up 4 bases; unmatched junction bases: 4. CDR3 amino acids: CASSAGTGGGTGELFF. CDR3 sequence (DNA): TGCGCCAGCAGTGCTGGGACAGGGGGCGGCACCGGGGAGCTGTTTTTT.

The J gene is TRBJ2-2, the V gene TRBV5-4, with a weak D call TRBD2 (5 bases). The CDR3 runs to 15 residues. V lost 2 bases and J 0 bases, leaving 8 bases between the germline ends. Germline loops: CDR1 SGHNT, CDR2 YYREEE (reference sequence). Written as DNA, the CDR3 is TGTGCCAGCAGCTTACGGGAAGCGAACACCGGGGAGCTGTTTTTT. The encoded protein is CASSLREANTGELFF. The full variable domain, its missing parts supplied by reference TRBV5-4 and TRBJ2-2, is ETGVTQSPTHLIKTRGQQVTLRCSSQSGHNTVSWYQQALGQGPQFIFQYYREEENGRGNFPPRFSGLQFPNYSSELNVNALELDDSALYLCASSLREANTGELFFGEGSRLTVL.

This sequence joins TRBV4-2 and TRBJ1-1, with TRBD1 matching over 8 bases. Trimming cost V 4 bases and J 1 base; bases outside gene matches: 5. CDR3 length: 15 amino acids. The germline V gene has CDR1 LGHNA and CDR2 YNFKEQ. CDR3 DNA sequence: TGTGCCAGCAGCCCTCCGGGACAGGAGAACACTGAAGCTTTCTTT. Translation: CASSPPGQENTEAFF.

The CDR3 nucleotides are TGTGCCAGCAGGCGGGACAGGGGGTGGACCGGGGAGCTGTTTTTT. Translation: CASRRDRGWTGELFF. The chain uses TRBV6-6 and TRBJ2-2; TRBD1 matches at 11 bases. CDR3 size: 15 residues. Germline CDR1 and CDR2: MNHNY and SVGAGI (reference sequence). The V segment lost 6 bases and the J segment 5 bases; nucleotides outside the gene matches: 5.

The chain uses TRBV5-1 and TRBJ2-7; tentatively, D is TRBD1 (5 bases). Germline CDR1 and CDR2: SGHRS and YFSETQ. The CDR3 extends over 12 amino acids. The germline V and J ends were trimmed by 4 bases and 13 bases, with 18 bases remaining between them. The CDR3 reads CASSPDGAASYF. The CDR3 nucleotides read TGCGCCAGCAGCCCAGATGGGGCTGCTTCCTACTTC.

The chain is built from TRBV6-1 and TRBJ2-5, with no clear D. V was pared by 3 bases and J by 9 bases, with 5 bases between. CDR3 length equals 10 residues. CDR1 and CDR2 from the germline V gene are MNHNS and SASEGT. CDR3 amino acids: CASSEVSQYF. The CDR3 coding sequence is TGTGCCAGCAGTGAGGTGTCCCAGTACTTC.

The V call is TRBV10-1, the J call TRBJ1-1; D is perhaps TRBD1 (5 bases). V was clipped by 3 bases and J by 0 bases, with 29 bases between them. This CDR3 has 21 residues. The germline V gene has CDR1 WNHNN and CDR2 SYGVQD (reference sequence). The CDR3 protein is CASSDAPGGHKLRLLNTEAFF. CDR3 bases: TGCGCCAGCAGTGATGCCCCAGGAGGACATAAGCTTCGTTTATTGAACACTGAAGCTTTCTTT.

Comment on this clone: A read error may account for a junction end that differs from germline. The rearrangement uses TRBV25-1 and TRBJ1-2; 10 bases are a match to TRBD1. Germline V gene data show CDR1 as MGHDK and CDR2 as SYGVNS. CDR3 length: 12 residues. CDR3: CASSASGTGEHF. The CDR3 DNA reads TGTGCCAGCAGTGCATCCGGGACAGGGGAACACTTC.

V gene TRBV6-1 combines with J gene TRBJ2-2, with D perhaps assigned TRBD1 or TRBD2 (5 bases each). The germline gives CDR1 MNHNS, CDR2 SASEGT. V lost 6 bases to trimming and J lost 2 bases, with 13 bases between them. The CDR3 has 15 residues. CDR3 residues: CASRKPGDNTGELFF. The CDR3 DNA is TGTGCCAGCAGGAAACCCGGGGACAACACCGGGGAGCTGTTTTTT.

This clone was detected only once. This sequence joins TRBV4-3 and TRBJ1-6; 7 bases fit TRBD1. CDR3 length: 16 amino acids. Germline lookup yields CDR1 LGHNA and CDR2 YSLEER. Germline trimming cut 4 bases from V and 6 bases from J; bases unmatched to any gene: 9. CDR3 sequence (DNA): TGCGCCAGCAGCCGCGAAGGGACAGCGGTTAATTCACCCCTCCACTTT. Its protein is CASSREGTAVNSPLHF.

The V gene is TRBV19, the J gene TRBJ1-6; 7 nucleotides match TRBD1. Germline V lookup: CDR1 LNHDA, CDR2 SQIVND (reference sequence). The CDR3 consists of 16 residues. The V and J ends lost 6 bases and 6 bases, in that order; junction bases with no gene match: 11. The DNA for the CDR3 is TGTGCCAGTAGGCCCAAGGGGGCGCAAGTTAATTCACCCCTCCACTTT. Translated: CASRPKGAQVNSPLHF.

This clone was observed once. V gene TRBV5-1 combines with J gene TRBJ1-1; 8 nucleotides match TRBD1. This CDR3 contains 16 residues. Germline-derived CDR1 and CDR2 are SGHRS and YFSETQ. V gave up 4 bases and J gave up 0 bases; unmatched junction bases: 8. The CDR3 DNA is TGCGCCAGCAGCGCCTTCGGACAGGGCATGAACACTGAAGCTTTCTTT. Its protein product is CASSAFGQGMNTEAFF.

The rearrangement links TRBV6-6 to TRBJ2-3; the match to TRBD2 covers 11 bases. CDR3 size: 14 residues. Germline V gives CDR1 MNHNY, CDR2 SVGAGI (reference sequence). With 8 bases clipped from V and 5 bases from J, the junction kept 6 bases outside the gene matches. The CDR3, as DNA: TGTGCCAGCTTTAGCGGGAGGGCCCTAGATACGCAGTATTTT. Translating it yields CASFSGRALDTQYF.

CDR3 sequence reads: CASSVALTGELFF. The CDR3 DNA is TGTGCCAGCAGTGTTGCCCTGACCGGGGAGCTGTTTTTT. The rearrangement links TRBV2 to TRBJ2-2; D not certain. The CDR3 runs to 13 residues. V was pared by 4 bases and J by 5 bases, with 8 bases between. CDR1 and CDR2 from the germline V gene are SNHLY and FYNNEI. Drawing the rest from reference TRBV2 and TRBJ2-2, the complete variable domain is EPEVTQTPSHQVTQMGQEVILRCVPISNHLYFYWYRQILGQKVEFLVSFYNNEISEKSEIFDDQFSVERPDGSNFTLKIRSTKLEDSAMYFCASSVALTGELFFGEGSRLTVL.

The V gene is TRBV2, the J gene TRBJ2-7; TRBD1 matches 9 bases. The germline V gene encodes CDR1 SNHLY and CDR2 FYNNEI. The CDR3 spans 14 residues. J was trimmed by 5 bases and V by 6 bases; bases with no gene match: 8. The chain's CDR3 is CASRAGTGIHEQYF. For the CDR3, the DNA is TGTGCCAGCAGGGCCGGGACAGGGATCCACGAGCAGTACTTC.

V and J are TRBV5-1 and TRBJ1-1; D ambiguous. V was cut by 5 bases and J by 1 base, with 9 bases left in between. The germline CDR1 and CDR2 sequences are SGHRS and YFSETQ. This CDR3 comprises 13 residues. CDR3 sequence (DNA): TGCGCCAGCAGTTCCGTGGAGAACACTGAAGCTTTCTTT. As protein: CASSSVENTEAFF.

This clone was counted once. Written as DNA, the CDR3 is TGTGCCAGCAGTTTCGACAGGATTTCTATTGAGCAGTTCTTC. This translates into CASSFDRISIEQFF. The chain is built from TRBV7-2 and TRBJ2-1; D is perhaps TRBD1 (6 bases). Germline V lookup: CDR1 SGHTA, CDR2 FQGNSA. The CDR3 spans 14 residues. Deletions cut 6 bases from V and 9 bases from J, with 18 bases between.

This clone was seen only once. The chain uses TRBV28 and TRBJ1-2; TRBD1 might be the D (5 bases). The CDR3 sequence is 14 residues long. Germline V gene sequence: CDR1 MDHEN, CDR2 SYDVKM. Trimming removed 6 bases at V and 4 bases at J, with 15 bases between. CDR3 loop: CASSRDSLGYGYTF. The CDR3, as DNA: TGTGCCAGCAGCCGCGACAGTCTAGGCTATGGCTACACCTTC.

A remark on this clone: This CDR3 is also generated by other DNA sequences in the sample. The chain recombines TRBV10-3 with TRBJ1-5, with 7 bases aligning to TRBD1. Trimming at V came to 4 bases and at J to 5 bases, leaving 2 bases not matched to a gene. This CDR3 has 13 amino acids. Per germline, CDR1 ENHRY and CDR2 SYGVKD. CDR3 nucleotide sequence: TGTGCCATCAGTGTCACAGGGGATCAGCCCCAGCATTTT. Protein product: CAISVTGDQPQHF.

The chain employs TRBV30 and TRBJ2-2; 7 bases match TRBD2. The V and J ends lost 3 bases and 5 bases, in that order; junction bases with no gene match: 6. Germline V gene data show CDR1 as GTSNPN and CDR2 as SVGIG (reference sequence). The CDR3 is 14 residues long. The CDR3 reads CAWSESGNTGELFF. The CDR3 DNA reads TGTGCCTGGAGCGAAAGCGGGAATACCGGGGAGCTGTTTTTT.

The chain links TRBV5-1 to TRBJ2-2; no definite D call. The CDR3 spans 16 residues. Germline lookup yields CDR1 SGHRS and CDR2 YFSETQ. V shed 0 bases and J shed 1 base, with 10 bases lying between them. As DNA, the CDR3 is TGCGCCAGCAGCTTGGGACCCCGGCGGAACACCGGGGAGCTGTTTTTT. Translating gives CASSLGPRRNTGELFF.

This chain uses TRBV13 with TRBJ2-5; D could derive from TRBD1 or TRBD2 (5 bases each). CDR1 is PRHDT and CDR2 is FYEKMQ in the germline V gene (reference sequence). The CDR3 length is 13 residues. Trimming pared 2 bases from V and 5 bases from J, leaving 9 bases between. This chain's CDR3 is CASSLRGRETQYF. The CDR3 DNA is TGTGCCAGCAGCTTACGGGGCCGGGAGACCCAGTACTTC.

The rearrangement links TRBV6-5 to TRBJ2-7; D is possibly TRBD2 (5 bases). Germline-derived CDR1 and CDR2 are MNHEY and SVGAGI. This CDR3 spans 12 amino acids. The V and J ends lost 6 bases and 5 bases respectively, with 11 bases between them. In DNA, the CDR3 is TGTGCCAGCAGGGCTAGCCCCAACGAGCAGTACTTC. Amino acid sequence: CASRASPNEQYF.

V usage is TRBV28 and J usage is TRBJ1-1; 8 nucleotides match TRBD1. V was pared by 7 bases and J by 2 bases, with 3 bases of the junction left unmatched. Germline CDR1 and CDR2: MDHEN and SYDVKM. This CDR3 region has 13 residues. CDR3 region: CASTSGGNTEAFF. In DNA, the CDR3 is TGTGCCAGCACATCAGGGGGCAACACTGAAGCTTTCTTT.

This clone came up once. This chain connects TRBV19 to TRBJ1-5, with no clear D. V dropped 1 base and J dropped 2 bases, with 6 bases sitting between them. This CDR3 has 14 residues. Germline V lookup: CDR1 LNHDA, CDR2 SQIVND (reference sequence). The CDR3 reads CASSIGERNQPQHF. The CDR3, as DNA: TGTGCCAGTAGTATAGGGGAACGCAATCAGCCCCAGCATTTT.

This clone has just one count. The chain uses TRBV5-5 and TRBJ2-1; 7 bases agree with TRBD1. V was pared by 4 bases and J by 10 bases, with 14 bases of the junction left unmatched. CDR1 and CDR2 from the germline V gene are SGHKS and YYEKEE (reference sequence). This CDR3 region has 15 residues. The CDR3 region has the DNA TGTGCCAGCAGCAAAGGGACAGACCTTTCTACGGAGCAGTTCTTC. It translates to CASSKGTDLSTEQFF.